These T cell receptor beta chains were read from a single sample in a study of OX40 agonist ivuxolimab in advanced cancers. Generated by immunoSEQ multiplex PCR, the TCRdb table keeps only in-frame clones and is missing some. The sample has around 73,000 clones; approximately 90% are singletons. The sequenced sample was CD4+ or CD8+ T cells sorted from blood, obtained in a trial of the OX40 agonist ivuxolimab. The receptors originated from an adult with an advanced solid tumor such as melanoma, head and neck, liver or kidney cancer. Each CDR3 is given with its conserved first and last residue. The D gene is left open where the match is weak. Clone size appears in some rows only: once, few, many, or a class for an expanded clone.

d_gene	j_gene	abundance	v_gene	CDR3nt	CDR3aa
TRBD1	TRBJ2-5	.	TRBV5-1	TGCGCCAGCAGCTCCGCCCAAGCCGGGACAGGGGTTTTCGAGACCCAGTACTTC	CASSSAQAGTGVFETQYF
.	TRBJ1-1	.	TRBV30	TGTGCCTGGAGTAGGTTGTACACTGAAGCTTTCTTT	CAWSRLYTEAFF
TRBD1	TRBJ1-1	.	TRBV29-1	TGCAGCGTCCAGACAGGGGCGAACACTGAAGCTTTCTTT	CSVQTGANTEAFF
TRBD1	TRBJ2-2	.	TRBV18	TGTGCCAGCTCACCAACTTATCGGGACAGAACGAACACCGGGGAGCTGTTTTTT	CASSPTYRDRTNTGELFF
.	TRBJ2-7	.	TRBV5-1	TGCGCCAGCCGTCTCATACCTGGGATGGGGATCGAGCAGTACTTC	CASRLIPGMGIEQYF
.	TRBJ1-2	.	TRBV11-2	TGTGCCAGCAGCCAAATCTGGGGCAATCGAGGCTACACCTTC	CASSQIWGNRGYTF
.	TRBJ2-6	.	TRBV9	TGTGCCAGCAGCGTAGCACCAAGTACAGGGGCCAACGTCCTGACTTTC	CASSVAPSTGANVLTF
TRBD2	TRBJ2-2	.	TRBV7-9	TGTGCCAGCAGCTTAACTAGCGGGAGCCCCGGGGAGCTGTTTTTT	CASSLTSGSPGELFF
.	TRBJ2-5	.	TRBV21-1	TGTGCCCCCCCCCGGGCGGCTAGCGGGAGGGGGGGGCAAGAGACCCAGTACTTC	CAPPRAASGRGGQETQYF
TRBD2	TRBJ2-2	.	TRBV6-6	TGTGCCACCGGGACTAGCGGGATGGGGGAGCTGTTTTTT	CATGTSGMGELFF
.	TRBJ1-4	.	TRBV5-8	TGTGCCAGCAGCTTGGGGACGGGGGCCCATGAAAAACTGTTTTTT	CASSLGTGAHEKLFF
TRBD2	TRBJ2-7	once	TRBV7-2	TGTGCCAGCAGCTTAGGGGTAGCGGGGGCCTACGAGCAGTACTTC	CASSLGVAGAYEQYF
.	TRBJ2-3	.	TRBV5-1	TGCGCCAGCAGCTTGGAGGGGGATACGCAGTATTTT	CASSLEGDTQYF
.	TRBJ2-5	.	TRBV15	TGTGCCACCCCAGAGTACCAAGAGACCCAGTACTTC	CATPEYQETQYF
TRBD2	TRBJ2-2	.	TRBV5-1	TGCGCCAGCAGCTTTGGCGGGAGTAACACCGGGGAGCTGTTTTTT	CASSFGGSNTGELFF
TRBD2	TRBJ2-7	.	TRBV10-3	TGTGCCACTAACTCCGGGACTAGCGGGATGGTTGGCTACGAGCAGTACTTC	CATNSGTSGMVGYEQYF
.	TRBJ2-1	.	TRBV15	TGTGCCACCAGCACTAGCGTAAGCTCCTACAATGAGCAGTTCTTC	CATSTSVSSYNEQFF
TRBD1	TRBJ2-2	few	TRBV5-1	TGCGCCAGCAGCTTGAGGGGGCAAACCAGAAGGGAGCTGTTTTTT	CASSLRGQTRRELFF
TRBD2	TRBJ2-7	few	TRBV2	TGTGCCAGCAGTCATCCCGGGACTAGCGGGAGTTTCATTAGGGGCTACGAGCAGTACTTC	CASSHPGTSGSFIRGYEQYF
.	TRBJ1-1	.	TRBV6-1	TGTGCCAGCAGTGCCGTGGTTGAAGCTTTCTTT	CASSAVVEAFF
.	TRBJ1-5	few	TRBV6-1	TGTGCCAGCAGTGAGAATTTGCTCGTCAATAGCAATCAGCCCCAGCATTTT	CASSENLLVNSNQPQHF
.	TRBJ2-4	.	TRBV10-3	TGTGCCATCAGTCTAGCAGCCGGAGGTGAAAACATTCAGTACTTC	CAISLAAGGENIQYF
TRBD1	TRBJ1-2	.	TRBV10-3	TGTGCCATCACTAGGGGACAGCCCGCTAACTATGGCTACACCTTC	CAITRGQPANYGYTF
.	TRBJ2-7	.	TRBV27	TGTGCCAGCAGACCAACAGGGTCCGCCGAGCAGTACTTC	CASRPTGSAEQYF
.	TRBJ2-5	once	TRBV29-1	TGCAGCGTTAGGACCACCGTAGAGACCCAGTACTTC	CSVRTTVETQYF
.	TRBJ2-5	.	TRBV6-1	TGTGCCAGCAGTGAAAGGACAAAGGGAGAGACCCAGTACTTC	CASSERTKGETQYF
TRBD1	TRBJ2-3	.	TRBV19	TGTGCCAGTAGTAGCGGACAGGGGACTAGCACAGATACGCAGTATTTT	CASSSGQGTSTDTQYF
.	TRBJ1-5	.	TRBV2	TGTGCCAGCAGTGACGCGGGGCTCAATCAGCCCCAGCATTTT	CASSDAGLNQPQHF
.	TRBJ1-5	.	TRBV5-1	TGCGCCAGCAGCCCGGAGGTTCAGCCCCAGCATTTT	CASSPEVQPQHF
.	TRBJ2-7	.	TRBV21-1	TGTGCCAGCACCCCCCCGGGGCAGGGTGGTATAGACGAGCAGTACTTC	CASTPPGQGGIDEQYF
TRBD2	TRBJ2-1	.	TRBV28	TGTGCCAGCAGTTTAAGTCTAGCGGGAGACCCCTCCTACAATGAGCAGTTCTTC	CASSLSLAGDPSYNEQFF
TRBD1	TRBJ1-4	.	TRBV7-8	TGTGCCAGCAGCGGTGGTGGGCAGGGGGAAGAAAAACTGTTTTTT	CASSGGGQGEEKLFF
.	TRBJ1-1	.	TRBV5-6	TGTGCCAGCATCCCGCGGGGGGCAGGTGAAGCTTTCTTT	CASIPRGAGEAFF
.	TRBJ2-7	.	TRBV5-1	TGCGCCAGCAGCCCCACCCGGGGGATAGGGACCTACGAGCAGTACTTC	CASSPTRGIGTYEQYF
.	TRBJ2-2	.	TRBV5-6	TGTGCCAGCAGCCGATTAATACCCTCTTCGGACGGGGAGCTGTTTTTT	CASSRLIPSSDGELFF
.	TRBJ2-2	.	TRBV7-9	TGTGCCAGCAGCCCCGCAGGGGGGGAGCTGTTTTTT	CASSPAGGELFF
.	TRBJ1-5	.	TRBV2	TGTGCCAGCAAGAGCGAGAGCGGCAATCAGCCCCAGCATTTT	CASKSESGNQPQHF
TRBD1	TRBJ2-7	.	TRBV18	TGTGCCAGCTCGCGGACAGGGAACGAGCAGTACTTC	CASSRTGNEQYF
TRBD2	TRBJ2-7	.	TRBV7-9	TGTGCCAGCAGCTTACTAGCGGGAACCGCCTACGAGCAGTACTTC	CASSLLAGTAYEQYF
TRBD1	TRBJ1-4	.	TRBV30	TGTGCCTGGAGTGCCTGGACAGGGGAGGTCGGGAAACTGTTTTTT	CAWSAWTGEVGKLFF
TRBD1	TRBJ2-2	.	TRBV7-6	TGTGCCAGCAGCTTAGGGCAGGGGGCAAACACCGGGGAGCTGTTTTTT	CASSLGQGANTGELFF